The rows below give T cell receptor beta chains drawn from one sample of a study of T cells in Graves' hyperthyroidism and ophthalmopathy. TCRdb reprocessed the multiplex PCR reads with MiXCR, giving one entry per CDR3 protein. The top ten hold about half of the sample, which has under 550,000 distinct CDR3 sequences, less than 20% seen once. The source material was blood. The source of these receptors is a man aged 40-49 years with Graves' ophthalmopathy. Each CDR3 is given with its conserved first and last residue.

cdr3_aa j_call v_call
CASSFGLASTDTQYF TRBJ2-3 TRBV5-8
CASSLGPRSYTF TRBJ1-2 TRBV28
CASTLPVNTEAFF TRBJ1-1 TRBV12-3/TRBV12-4
CASSQDPGLEAFF TRBJ1-1 TRBV7-2
CASSPRGSLYEQYF TRBJ2-7 TRBV7-9
CSVEKTGELFF TRBJ2-2 TRBV29-1
CASTENAAEQYF TRBJ2-7 TRBV6-9
CAISATLANTGEPFF TRBJ2-2 TRBV10-3
CASSSGHNSYNEQFF TRBJ2-1 TRBV5-6
CASSAGDSRNTEAFF TRBJ1-1 TRBV19
CAWSSFTGELFF TRBJ2-2 TRBV30
CATPMRTGVKGPNTGELFF TRBJ2-2 TRBV24-1
CASSSEGSGGVKFF TRBJ2-1 TRBV5-1
CASSQERTGGTDTQYF TRBJ2-3 TRBV4-2
CASSLWQGGRGNQPQHF TRBJ1-5 TRBV12-3/TRBV12-4
CASSFQGPPAGNSPLHF TRBJ1-6 TRBV6-9
CASSLAATSTDTQYF TRBJ2-3 TRBV5-1
CASSLTSGFYNEQFF TRBJ2-1 TRBV11-2
CATSRDWPAWDGYTF TRBJ1-2 TRBV15
CASTTGWMGRETQYF TRBJ2-5 TRBV3-1